The 28 T cell receptor beta chains in this list originate from one sample, sequenced in a study of T cell repertoires in cytomegalovirus infection. Their cognate antigens are unknown. A single record per CDR3 protein comes from TCRdb applying MiXCR to the reads. The sample gives approximately 590,000 distinct CDR3 sequences, just under 40% of which show up once; 40% to 60% is in the top ten. The starting material was cultured PBMCs, obtained from culture after CMV antigen stimulation. These receptors were obtained from a human donor in good health (CMV status not recorded). Some clones in this sample may be carry-over from other donors' samples.

This clonotype has just a few counts. The rearrangement joins TRBV7-2 to TRBJ1-4; weak D call: TRBD1 (6 bases). Trimming removed 1 base at V and 8 bases at J, with 20 bases between. This CDR3 has 17 amino acids. Germline V CDR1 and CDR2: SGHTA, FQGNSA. CDR3 protein: CASSLGRYNRAREKLFF. In DNA, the CDR3 is TGTGCCAGCAGCTTAGGTCGATATAACAGGGCTCGGGAAAAACTGTTTTTT.

The chain employs TRBV10-3 and TRBJ2-1; TRBD1 is a possible D gene (6 bases). Germline V gives CDR1 ENHRY, CDR2 SYGVKD. The ends were cut back, 5 bases at V and 6 bases at J, with 17 bases in the middle. There are 15 residues in the CDR3. CDR3: CAISLQGGRSNEQFF. CDR3 DNA: TGTGCCATCAGTCTCCAAGGGGGAAGGAGCAATGAGCAGTTCTTC.

V usage is TRBV3-1 and J usage is TRBJ1-2, with 7 nucleotides matching TRBD1. The CDR3 extends over 12 amino acids. Germline CDR1 is LGHDT and CDR2 is YNNKEL (reference sequence). Trimming cost V 4 bases and J 8 bases; bases outside gene matches: 4. The DNA for the CDR3 is TGTGCCAGCAGCCGGACAGGCCGGGGCTACACCTTC. Protein: CASSRTGRGYTF.

This sequence joins TRBV20-1 and TRBJ2-1, with a weak D call TRBD2 (6 bases). CDR3 size: 14 residues. CDR1 is DFQATT and CDR2 is SNEGSKA in the germline V gene (reference sequence). V was trimmed by 3 bases and J by 4 bases, leaving 13 bases between them. The CDR3, as DNA: TGCAGTGCTAGGGGACTTTGGGAATACAATGAGCAGTTCTTC. The encoded protein is CSARGLWEYNEQFF.

This clonotype was seen only a few times. V is TRBV10-3 and J is TRBJ2-2; 7 bases match TRBD1. CDR3 length: 17 residues. Trimming cost V 4 bases and J 1 base; bases outside gene matches: 9. Germline V gene data show CDR1 as ENHRY and CDR2 as SYGVKD. CDR3 sequence reads: CAISAITGVWNTGELFF. Written as DNA, the CDR3 is TGTGCCATCAGTGCTATCACAGGGGTTTGGAACACCGGGGAGCTGTTTTTT.

V is TRBV7-9 and J is TRBJ1-6, with D possibly being TRBD1 (5 bases). CDR1 is SEHNR and CDR2 is FQNEAQ in the germline V gene (reference sequence). The CDR3 is made up of 15 amino acids. Trimming pared 3 bases from V and 5 bases from J, leaving 11 bases between. The CDR3 protein is CASSFKDTDNSPLHF. CDR3 bases: TGTGCCAGCAGCTTTAAGGACACCGATAATTCACCCCTCCACTTT.

This clonotype was counted a single time. V gene TRBV4-1 combines with J gene TRBJ1-3, with 7 bases aligning to TRBD1. V shed 4 bases and J 4 bases; nucleotides not matched to a gene: 7. From germline, CDR1 is MGHRA and CDR2 YSYEKL. The CDR3 loop spans 15 amino acids. This chain's CDR3 is CASSLPGTAGNTIYF. Here the CDR3 DNA reads TGCGCCAGCAGCCTTCCCGGGACAGCGGGAAACACCATATATTTT.

This clonotype occurred a few times. The chain employs TRBV5-1 and TRBJ2-1, with TRBD2 matching over 10 bases. Trimming at V came to 2 bases and at J to 7 bases, leaving 6 bases not matched to a gene. The CDR3 contains 15 residues. Germline-derived CDR1 and CDR2 are SGHRS and YFSETQ. CDR3 residues: CASSFLAGAGNEQFF. CDR3 coding DNA: TGCGCCAGCAGCTTCCTAGCGGGAGCGGGAAATGAGCAGTTCTTC.

This rearrangement joins TRBV6-6 to TRBJ1-6, with 12 bases that match TRBD1. Germline values: CDR1 MNHNY, CDR2 SVGAGI (reference sequence). The CDR3 length is 17 residues. The J segment lost 10 bases and the V segment lost 2 bases, leaving 9 bases of the junction unmatched. The CDR3 region has the DNA TGTGCCAGCAGTTACGCGGGACAGGGGGCGTCGGGGTCACCCCTCCACTTT. Its translation: CASSYAGQGASGSPLHF.

This clonotype appeared a few times. The rearrangement uses TRBV12-3 or TRBV12-4 and TRBJ2-7; 8 bases fit TRBD1. CDR3 size: 14 residues. V gave up 3 bases and J gave up 5 bases; unmatched junction bases: 6. The CDR3 loop is CASSFQGAHDEQYF. The DNA of the CDR3 is TGTGCCAGCAGTTTCCAGGGGGCTCACGACGAGCAGTACTTC.

The chain carries TRBV4-2 and TRBJ2-1, with 9 bases that match TRBD2. The CDR3 is 17 residues long. CDR1 LGHNA and CDR2 YNFKEQ come from the germline V gene. Trimming at V came to 0 bases and at J to 6 bases, leaving 9 bases not matched to a gene. CDR3 sequence reads: CASSQEIAGGSRNEQFF. CDR3 coding DNA: TGTGCCAGCAGCCAAGAAATCGCGGGGGGGTCCCGCAATGAGCAGTTCTTC.

This clonotype was counted many times. The CDR3 sequence: CASSRRQANSPLHF. In DNA, the CDR3 is TGTGCCAGCAGCCGGAGGCAGGCTAATTCACCCCTCCACTTT. The chain is built from TRBV3-1 and TRBJ1-6; no firm D call. V was clipped by 4 bases and J by 6 bases, with 10 bases between them. There are 14 residues in the CDR3. From germline, CDR1 is LGHDT and CDR2 YNNKEL (reference sequence).

The chain joins TRBV20-1 to TRBJ1-1; D remains unclear. V lost 1 base, J lost 3 bases, and 12 bases lay in between. This CDR3 is 14 amino acids long. The germline CDR1 and CDR2 sequences are DFQATT and SNEGSKA (reference sequence). CDR3 residues: CSARVGNVDTEAFF. CDR3 in DNA: TGCAGTGCTAGAGTGGGGAATGTAGACACTGAAGCTTTCTTT.

CDR3 in amino acids: CASSVDGNYGYTF. CDR3 nucleotide sequence: TGTGCCAGCAGCGTCGACGGGAACTATGGCTACACCTTC. V usage is TRBV7-9 and J usage is TRBJ1-2; D unclear. The germline gives CDR1 SEHNR, CDR2 FQNEAQ (reference sequence). The CDR3 loop spans 13 amino acids. Trimming shortened V by 5 bases and J by 2 bases, and 9 bases separated the two germline ends.

This clonotype was seen many times. This chain uses TRBV7-2 with TRBJ1-5; no clear D gene. The V gene's germline CDR1 is SGHTA and CDR2 FQGNSA. The germline V and J ends were trimmed by 8 bases and 5 bases, with 13 bases remaining between them. This CDR3 is built from 13 residues. CDR3 nucleotide sequence: TGTGCCAGCGGTCAGGCCAACCATCAGCCCCAGCATTTT. Residues: CASGQANHQPQHF.

This clonotype was seen only a few times. The rearrangement joins TRBV4-1 to TRBJ2-7; D might be TRBD1 (5 bases). V lost 3 bases and J 2 bases, leaving 17 bases between the germline ends. This CDR3 region has 16 residues. CDR1 and CDR2 (germline): MGHRA, YSYEKL. The CDR3 spells CASSQIDGRAAYEQYF. In nucleotides, the CDR3 is TGCGCCAGCAGCCAGATCGACGGCAGGGCAGCCTACGAGCAGTACTTC.

This clonotype showed up just a few times. V gene TRBV7-6 combines with J gene TRBJ2-1; 8 bases are a match to TRBD2. Trimming removed 2 bases from V and 8 bases from J; junction bases left unmatched: 11. CDR1 is SGHVS, CDR2 FNYEAQ, per germline. This CDR3 is built from 16 residues. CDR3 in amino acids: CASSLPHRGGRDEQFF. In DNA, the CDR3 is TGTGCCAGCAGCTTACCCCACCGGGGGGGCAGGGATGAGCAGTTCTTC.

V usage is TRBV18 and J usage is TRBJ1-6; a weak D match, TRBD1 (6 bases). Per germline, CDR1 KGHSH and CDR2 LQKENI. The V end lost 3 bases, the J end lost 6 bases, and 9 bases lay between the germline ends. The CDR3 is 14 amino acids. The CDR3 DNA is TGTGCCAGCTCACCCGACAGGACTAATTCACCCCTCCACTTT. This encodes CASSPDRTNSPLHF.

The rearrangement joins TRBV30 to TRBJ2-5, with 7 bases matching TRBD2. Germline V gene lookup returns CDR1 GTSNPN and CDR2 SVGIG (reference sequence). CDR3 length: 13 residues. Trimming removed 2 bases from V and 5 bases from J; junction bases left unmatched: 5. The CDR3 DNA sequence: TGTGCCTGGAGTCGTGGACTAGGGGAGACCCAGTACTTC. Translation gives CAWSRGLGETQYF.

The chain recombines TRBV4-2 with TRBJ2-7; D unresolved. The CDR3 runs to 14 residues. The ends were cut back, 1 base at V and 0 bases at J, with 7 bases in the middle. CDR1 and CDR2 (germline): LGHNA, YNFKEQ. The CDR3 here is CASSQGSSSYEQYF. The CDR3 bases are TGTGCCAGCAGCCAAGGATCGAGCTCCTACGAGCAGTACTTC.

This clonotype was seen a handful of times. The CDR3 coding sequence is TGTGCCAGCAGTTTAGGGACTAGCGGGAGAAGCCCCCAAGAGACCCAGTACTTC. Its translation is CASSLGTSGRSPQETQYF. This chain joins TRBV12-3 or TRBV12-4 and TRBJ2-5; 13 bases line up with TRBD2. The junction had 6 bases not matched to a gene; V was cut back by 1 base and J by 1 base. The CDR3 length is 18 residues.

The gene calls are TRBV6-1 and TRBJ1-4; D possibly corresponds to TRBD1 (5 bases). V dropped 8 bases and J dropped 2 bases, with 9 bases sitting between them. The CDR3 runs 13 residues. In germline, CDR1 is MNHNS, CDR2 SASEGT. The CDR3 loop is CASPGHTNEKLFF. The CDR3 region has the DNA TGTGCCAGCCCGGGGCACACTAATGAAAAACTGTTTTTT.

This chain connects TRBV12-3 or TRBV12-4 to TRBJ1-6, with 8 bases that match TRBD1. V shed 5 bases and J 9 bases; nucleotides not matched to a gene: 9. The length of the CDR3 is 15 residues. CDR3 residues: CASSLGQGYASPLHF. Written as DNA, the CDR3 is TGTGCCAGCAGTCTCGGACAGGGTTATGCTTCACCCCTCCACTTT.

The V and J genes are TRBV5-1 and TRBJ1-2; 7 bases line up with TRBD1. This CDR3 is 18 amino acids long. Germline CDR1 reads SGHRS; CDR2 reads YFSETQ. V shed 2 bases and J 0 bases; nucleotides not matched to a gene: 13. The CDR3 DNA sequence: TGCGCCAGCAGCTTTGGCGGCGGGACAGTTCAAGCTAACTATGGCTACACCTTC. It encodes CASSFGGGTVQANYGYTF.

In its sample, this clonotype was seen many times. This chain links TRBV7-8 with TRBJ2-4; tentatively, D is TRBD1 (5 bases). Germline lookup yields CDR1 SGHVS and CDR2 FQNEAQ. Trimming removed 4 bases from V and 3 bases from J, with 13 bases in between. The CDR3 consists of 15 residues. The CDR3 DNA is TGTGCCAGCAGCTCTCCTCTAGGGGTCAAAAACATTCAGTACTTC. Translated: CASSSPLGVKNIQYF.

This clonotype was counted only a few times. CDR3 amino acids: CASSRGLARSTDTQYF. The DNA of the CDR3 is TGTGCCAGCAGCCGCGGACTAGCGAGAAGCACAGATACGCAGTATTTT. This sequence joins TRBV7-2 and TRBJ2-3, with 9 bases fitting TRBD2. After removal of 5 bases from V and 0 bases from J, the junction contained 6 bases not matched to a gene. CDR1 is SGHTA, CDR2 FQGNSA, per germline. CDR3 size: 16 residues.

This sequence joins TRBV9 and TRBJ1-4, with TRBD1 matching 10 bases. V shed 3 bases, J shed 7 bases, and the junction held 6 bases outside the gene matches. Germline-derived CDR1 and CDR2 are SGDLS and YYNGEE. The CDR3 has 15 amino acids. CDR3 amino acids: CASSASGDRGEKLFF. CDR3 in DNA: TGTGCCAGCAGCGCCTCGGGGGACAGGGGTGAAAAACTGTTTTTT.

There are a few counts of this clonotype. The chain combines TRBV10-3 with TRBJ2-5, with 10 bases matching TRBD2. The CDR3 is 16 amino acids. Germline loops: CDR1 ENHRY, CDR2 SYGVKD. V was pared by 3 bases and J by 2 bases, with 6 bases of the junction left unmatched. The CDR3 sequence: CAISEGLAVEQETQYF. The CDR3 DNA is TGTGCCATCAGTGAAGGACTAGCGGTCGAACAAGAGACCCAGTACTTC.